A selection of T cell receptor beta chains follows, all from one sample in a study of blood T cells in healthy people across ages. Using its own MiXCR run on the 5' RACE reads, TCRdb lists one record per CDR3 protein. The sample yields around 750,000 distinct CDR3 sequences, about 55% seen once. The material sequenced was blood. These receptors came from an elderly man in good health. Each CDR3 is given with its conserved first and last residue. The D gene is left open where the match is weak. Clone size is shown for a subset of rows, as once, few, many or a class of expanded clone.

J gene: TRBJ2-3; D gene: TRBD1; V gene: TRBV28; clone size: NA; CDR3 protein: CASTPGTVADTQYF; CDR3 DNA: TGTGCCAGCACCCCCGGGACAGTTGCAGATACGCAGTATTTT
J gene: TRBJ2-5; D gene: NA; V gene: TRBV6-5; clone size: NA; CDR3 protein: CASSYPPGDSEETQYF; CDR3 DNA: TGTGCCAGCAGTTACCCTCCCGGAGACAGTGAAGAGACCCAGTACTTC
J gene: TRBJ2-7; D gene: TRBD1; V gene: TRBV20-1; clone size: NA; CDR3 protein: CSARQGAAEQYF; CDR3 DNA: TGCAGTGCTAGGCAGGGGGCAGCCGAGCAGTACTTC
J gene: TRBJ1-3; D gene: NA; V gene: TRBV20-1; clone size: NA; CDR3 protein: CSARDHGGSSGNTIYF; CDR3 DNA: TGCAGTGCTAGAGATCATGGAGGTAGCTCTGGAAACACCATATATTTT
J gene: TRBJ2-3; D gene: NA; V gene: TRBV5-1; clone size: NA; CDR3 protein: CASSSHVRPRERYAYF; CDR3 DNA: TGCGCCAGCAGCTCCCACGTACGGCCGAGGGAAAGATACGCGTATTTT
J gene: TRBJ2-5; D gene: NA; V gene: TRBV9; clone size: NA; CDR3 protein: CASSVGGSEETQYF; CDR3 DNA: TGTGCCAGCAGCGTAGGTGGGAGTGAAGAGACCCAGTACTTC
J gene: TRBJ1-1; D gene: NA; V gene: TRBV5-1; clone size: NA; CDR3 protein: CASSNDQNTEAFF; CDR3 DNA: TGCGCCAGCAGCAACGACCAGAACACTGAAGCTTTCTTT
J gene: TRBJ1-4; D gene: NA; V gene: TRBV7-2; clone size: many; CDR3 protein: CASSGSEGEGEKLFF; CDR3 DNA: TGTGCCAGCAGCGGATCCGAAGGGGAGGGTGAAAAACTGTTTTTT
J gene: TRBJ2-2; D gene: NA; V gene: TRBV11-2; clone size: few; CDR3 protein: CASSLDWGNTGELFF; CDR3 DNA: TGTGCCAGCAGCTTAGATTGGGGCAACACCGGGGAGCTGTTTTTT
J gene: TRBJ2-7; D gene: NA; V gene: TRBV2; clone size: NA; CDR3 protein: CASTKLPSDTTYEQYF; CDR3 DNA: TGTGCCAGCACCAAACTCCCTAGCGACACAACCTACGAGCAGTACTTC
J gene: TRBJ2-1; D gene: NA; V gene: TRBV6-5; clone size: once; CDR3 protein: CASNSAGFYNEQFF; CDR3 DNA: TGTGCCAGCAACTCTGCGGGCTTTTACAATGAGCAGTTCTTC
J gene: TRBJ1-1; D gene: NA; V gene: TRBV3-1; clone size: NA; CDR3 protein: CASSGIGTEAFF; CDR3 DNA: TGTGCCAGCAGCGGGATTGGCACTGAAGCTTTCTTT
J gene: TRBJ2-7; D gene: TRBD2; V gene: TRBV5-1; clone size: NA; CDR3 protein: CASSPGLARYEQYF; CDR3 DNA: TGCGCCAGCAGCCCGGGACTAGCGAGGTACGAGCAGTACTTC
J gene: TRBJ2-6; D gene: NA; V gene: TRBV6-5; clone size: NA; CDR3 protein: CASTSVISSGANVLTF; CDR3 DNA: TGTGCCAGCACCTCGGTAATCAGCTCTGGGGCCAACGTCCTGACTTTC
J gene: TRBJ2-7; D gene: TRBD1; V gene: TRBV11-1; clone size: many; CDR3 protein: CASSSRDRVPYEQYF; CDR3 DNA: TGTGCCAGCAGCTCGAGGGACAGGGTCCCCTACGAGCAGTACTTC
J gene: TRBJ2-1; D gene: TRBD2; V gene: TRBV28; clone size: once; CDR3 protein: CATGVAGVFEQFF; CDR3 DNA: TGCGCCACGGGGGTAGCGGGAGTGTTTGAGCAGTTCTTC
J gene: TRBJ1-2; D gene: NA; V gene: TRBV27; clone size: NA; CDR3 protein: CASSLGEGFGYTF; CDR3 DNA: TGTGCCAGCAGTTTAGGGGAGGGGTTTGGCTACACCTTC
J gene: TRBJ2-1; D gene: TRBD2; V gene: TRBV7-3; clone size: NA; CDR3 protein: CASSPQGSGSLLGNEQFF; CDR3 DNA: TGTGCCAGCAGCCCTCAGGGTAGCGGGAGCTTATTGGGCAATGAGCAGTTCTTC
J gene: TRBJ2-1; D gene: TRBD2; V gene: TRBV27; clone size: few; CDR3 protein: CASSSGVAGVGEQFF; CDR3 DNA: TGTGCCAGCAGTTCCGGGGTAGCGGGAGTTGGTGAGCAGTTCTTC
J gene: TRBJ1-5; D gene: TRBD1; V gene: TRBV27; clone size: NA; CDR3 protein: CASSPLTDRAYSNQPQHF; CDR3 DNA: TGTGCCAGCAGTCCACTCACCGACAGGGCTTATAGCAATCAGCCCCAGCATTTT
J gene: TRBJ2-5; D gene: TRBD2; V gene: TRBV5-8; clone size: NA; CDR3 protein: CASLTGRGGRKGETQYF; CDR3 DNA: TGTGCCAGCTTGACTGGGAGGGGCGGGAGAAAGGGAGAGACCCAGTACTTC
J gene: TRBJ2-3; D gene: NA; V gene: TRBV7-3; clone size: NA; CDR3 protein: CASSLVSTSRTDTQYF; CDR3 DNA: TGTGCCAGCAGCTTAGTCTCCACTTCCCGCACAGATACGCAGTATTTT
J gene: TRBJ1-5; D gene: NA; V gene: TRBV20-1; clone size: NA; CDR3 protein: CSATAGKGFNQPQHF; CDR3 DNA: TGCAGTGCTACCGCAGGGAAGGGTTTCAATCAGCCCCAGCATTTT
J gene: TRBJ2-7; D gene: NA; V gene: TRBV25-1; clone size: few; CDR3 protein: CASSELEQGGDEQYF; CDR3 DNA: TGTGCCAGCAGTGAATTGGAACAGGGTGGGGACGAGCAGTACTTC
J gene: TRBJ2-5; D gene: TRBD2; V gene: TRBV2; clone size: NA; CDR3 protein: CASRRAGEGYNEQYF; CDR3 DNA: TGTGCCAGCAGGAGAGCGGGAGAGGGGTACAATGAGCAGTACTTC
J gene: TRBJ1-2; D gene: TRBD1; V gene: TRBV18; clone size: NA; CDR3 protein: CVSSPQRQGVDGYTF; CDR3 DNA: TGTGTCAGCTCACCACAGAGGCAGGGGGTTGATGGCTACACCTTC
J gene: TRBJ1-1; D gene: NA; V gene: TRBV6-5; clone size: NA; CDR3 protein: CASSYSAGAEGTEAFF; CDR3 DNA: TGTGCCAGCAGTTACTCGGCGGGGGCCGAGGGCACTGAAGCTTTCTTT
J gene: TRBJ2-6; D gene: NA; V gene: TRBV3-1; clone size: NA; CDR3 protein: CASSHRPAGANVLTF; CDR3 DNA: TGTGCCAGCAGCCACCGGCCGGCTGGGGCCAACGTCCTGACTTTC
J gene: TRBJ2-1; D gene: TRBD2; V gene: TRBV9; clone size: few; CDR3 protein: CASSVAGGTSGVEQFF; CDR3 DNA: TGTGCCAGCAGCGTAGCGGGAGGGACTAGCGGTGTTGAGCAGTTCTTC
J gene: TRBJ2-5; D gene: TRBD1; V gene: TRBV6-1; clone size: NA; CDR3 protein: CASRPRGQAQETQYF; CDR3 DNA: TGTGCCAGCAGGCCCCGAGGACAGGCCCAAGAGACCCAGTACTTC
J gene: TRBJ2-3; D gene: NA; V gene: TRBV14; clone size: few; CDR3 protein: CASSTKVGVKSTDTQYF; CDR3 DNA: TGTGCCAGCAGCACAAAGGTCGGAGTAAAAAGCACAGATACGCAGTATTTT
J gene: TRBJ2-7; D gene: TRBD1; V gene: TRBV5-1; clone size: once; CDR3 protein: CASSKGTGTVYNEQYF; CDR3 DNA: TGCGCCAGCAGCAAAGGAACCGGGACAGTGTACAATGAGCAGTACTTC
J gene: TRBJ2-5; D gene: NA; V gene: TRBV20-1; clone size: NA; CDR3 protein: CSARDAGGPHQETQYF; CDR3 DNA: TGCAGTGCTAGAGATGCTGGGGGGCCCCACCAAGAGACCCAGTACTTC
J gene: TRBJ2-5; D gene: TRBD2; V gene: TRBV28; clone size: few; CDR3 protein: CASSLAGGIWGQYF; CDR3 DNA: TGTGCCAGCTCCTTAGCGGGAGGAATTTGGGGCCAGTACTTC
J gene: TRBJ2-7; D gene: NA; V gene: TRBV29-1; clone size: NA; CDR3 protein: CSALGGATSSYEQYF; CDR3 DNA: TGCAGCGCCCTAGGCGGGGCTACGAGCTCCTACGAGCAGTACTTC
J gene: TRBJ2-1; D gene: TRBD2; V gene: TRBV2; clone size: NA; CDR3 protein: CASTWGSSGAVEQFF; CDR3 DNA: TGTGCCAGCACATGGGGATCTAGCGGGGCGGTTGAGCAGTTCTTC
J gene: TRBJ2-7; D gene: NA; V gene: TRBV9; clone size: NA; CDR3 protein: CASSVGGLASTYEQYF; CDR3 DNA: TGTGCCAGCAGCGTAGGAGGGCTAGCGTCTACCTACGAGCAGTACTTC
J gene: TRBJ2-3; D gene: TRBD1; V gene: TRBV6-1; clone size: NA; CDR3 protein: CASRDRVRTDTQYF; CDR3 DNA: TGTGCCAGCAGGGACAGGGTTCGCACAGATACGCAGTATTTT
J gene: TRBJ2-5; D gene: TRBD2; V gene: TRBV20-1; clone size: NA; CDR3 protein: CSARDLREGNQETQYF; CDR3 DNA: TGCAGTGCTAGAGATCTACGGGAGGGGAACCAAGAGACCCAGTACTTC
J gene: TRBJ2-3; D gene: TRBD1; V gene: TRBV5-1; clone size: NA; CDR3 protein: CASSATGSSTDTQYF; CDR3 DNA: TGCGCCAGCAGCGCGACAGGGAGTAGCACAGATACGCAGTATTTT
J gene: TRBJ2-1; D gene: TRBD1; V gene: TRBV6-5; clone size: NA; CDR3 protein: CASSYSGTGGRNEQFF; CDR3 DNA: TGTGCCAGCAGTTACTCGGGGACAGGAGGACGCAATGAGCAGTTCTTC
J gene: TRBJ2-7; D gene: TRBD1; V gene: TRBV7-2; clone size: once; CDR3 protein: CASSLRDRGTYEQYF; CDR3 DNA: TGTGCCAGCAGCTTAAGGGACAGGGGCACCTACGAGCAGTACTTC
J gene: TRBJ2-3; D gene: NA; V gene: TRBV10-3; clone size: NA; CDR3 protein: CAISESNLHRYAYF; CDR3 DNA: TGTGCCATCAGTGAGTCGAACTTACACAGATACGCGTATTTT
J gene: TRBJ2-1; D gene: NA; V gene: TRBV21-1; clone size: NA; CDR3 protein: CASSREREIYNEQFF; CDR3 DNA: TGTGCCAGCAGCCGGGAGCGGGAGATATACAATGAGCAGTTCTTC
J gene: TRBJ2-3; D gene: NA; V gene: TRBV6-1; clone size: NA; CDR3 protein: CASSLGSPGAYGTDTQYF; CDR3 DNA: TGTGCCAGCAGCCTAGGCTCCCCGGGGGCATATGGCACAGATACGCAGTATTTT
J gene: TRBJ2-7; D gene: TRBD2; V gene: TRBV12-3/TRBV12-4; clone size: NA; CDR3 protein: CASRGLAGDGEQYF; CDR3 DNA: TGTGCCAGCAGGGGACTAGCGGGAGACGGCGAGCAGTACTTC
J gene: TRBJ2-3; D gene: NA; V gene: TRBV29-1; clone size: NA; CDR3 protein: CSVVPLFSGSGTDTQYF; CDR3 DNA: TGCAGCGTTGTTCCGCTCTTTTCCGGGAGTGGCACAGATACGCAGTATTTT
J gene: TRBJ1-4; D gene: NA; V gene: TRBV4-1; clone size: NA; CDR3 protein: CASSQTLNEKLFF; CDR3 DNA: TGCGCCAGCAGCCAGACCCTTAATGAAAAACTGTTTTTT
J gene: TRBJ2-5; D gene: NA; V gene: TRBV6-5; clone size: NA; CDR3 protein: CASQITGFQETQYF; CDR3 DNA: TGTGCCAGCCAAATAACAGGGTTTCAAGAGACCCAGTACTTC
J gene: TRBJ2-2; D gene: TRBD2; V gene: TRBV20-1; clone size: NA; CDR3 protein: CSASLRAGVDTGELFF; CDR3 DNA: TGCAGTGCTTCCCTTAGGGCGGGAGTGGACACCGGGGAGCTGTTTTTT
J gene: TRBJ2-5; D gene: NA; V gene: TRBV7-3; clone size: NA; CDR3 protein: CASSPIAGRDQETQYF; CDR3 DNA: TGTGCCAGCAGCCCCATAGCAGGAAGAGACCAAGAGACCCAGTACTTC